This TCR beta chain was sequenced during a study of cytomegalovirus exposure and HLA in healthy donors (dated by TCRdb to 2017 to 2019). About the full investigation: According to an earlier analysis of 587 of the donors, 150 million to 200 million T cells yielded 90 million to 140 million unique TCR beta sequences and about 300 Gb of sequence data. An early release covering roughly 640 HLA-typed donors comprised approximately 300 gigabases of sequencing data and around 86 million unique TCR sequences. The genetic ancestry cluster associated with self-reported Caucasian donors included 81% of the approximately 400 genotyped donors. The aim of the study was to test whether cataloging public T cell receptors could identify signatures of past pathogen exposure. The T cell repertoires of 666 subjects were profiled by immunosequencing and related to cytomegalovirus serostatus. In addition to the first cohort of approximately 670 subjects, a separate validation cohort of 120 different subjects was used. High-throughput TCR immunosequencing, statistical association of individual TCRs with disease status, and machine learning were combined to predict cytomegalovirus infection status. In a later analysis, previously published TCR beta repertoires from several hundred donors were re-analyzed and high-resolution HLA genotyping was added so that TCR occurrence patterns could be studied. Rather than drawing on any new phenotypic data, the later analysis identified candidate immune exposures from TCR beta sequences and the way those sequences occurred across donors. In an earlier analysis of 587 of the donors, high-throughput TCR beta sequencing was used to judge whether each TCR beta V gene segment behaved as functional or pseudogenic. Alongside the repertoire data, information on donor age, sex, ethnicity and CMV serostatus was compiled. A later genetic analysis took genome-wide SNP genotypes for about 55% of the 666 donors and used that subset as a discovery cohort. Every repertoire in the discovery cohort had been generated on one and the same sequencing platform. HLA typing included class I and class II loci at four-digit resolution. Typing coverage varied by locus: about 620-630 donors for A, B, C, DRB1 and DQB1; some 520 for DQA1; about 570 for DPA1; 450 to 480 for DPB1. Roughly 5 DR-DQ haplotypes were handled as single units for association and clustering, since linkage in the cohort was strong. Among around 400 genotyped donors of the cohort, an average of approximately 240,000 unique TCR beta nucleotide sequences was sequenced per donor, of which about 18% were non-productive. What the study reported, not specific to this receptor: In an earlier analysis of under 600 of the donors, most TCR beta V segments were observed in productive rearrangements about 87% or about 30% of the time, broadly matching IMGT annotations. A later analysis associated roughly 17,000 TCR beta sequences with specific HLA alleles at a false discovery rate of 0.05. Compared with equally common non-associated chains, HLA-associated TCR beta chains in a later analysis were more clonally expanded and had lower generation probabilities. The only immune exposure information available for the cohort was CMV serostatus. Linkage disequilibrium might explain the correlated functional status among segregating V segments, but an unknown experimental factor could not be excluded. In a later analysis, most CMV-associated TCR beta chains were found to appear HLA-restricted, with HLA associations seemingly driven largely by CMV exposure. Assigning TCR associations to individual alleles was difficult when HLA alleles, especially DR and DQ, strongly co-occurred. The classifier was reported to diagnose cytomegalovirus status with high specificity and sensitivity in both the original cohort and the validation cohort. A later genetic analysis reported fewer N-insertions in productive TCRs among donors in an Asian-associated ancestry cluster than the roughly 650-donor mean. In this cohort, only TCR beta chains were sequenced, and detectable features were limited by the absence of alpha or paired-chain data. The sequencing pipeline was judged likely to have produced a cluster of highly shared sequence variants as a technical artifact. Because counts were too low, some 16 rarely observed V segments, including chromosome 9 orphons, were excluded from the earlier analysis of about 500 of the donors. According to a later analysis, TCR association rates differed among HLA loci, with DRB1 alleles showing the most associated TCRs and HLA-C alleles showing the fewest. The study gave a list of over 150 TCR beta chains associated with cytomegalovirus. The authors suggested that the approach could potentially be generalized to other disease states and immunological phenotypes. In vitro tests confirmed that a few of the cytomegalovirus-associated TCR beta chains recognize cytomegalovirus antigens. A later genetic analysis associated a missense DCLRE1C variant with V-gene and J-gene trimming of TCR beta chains, and an independent cohort replicated the association. Several of the top co-occurrence clusters appeared to be linked to parvovirus B19, influenza, CMV and Epstein-Barr virus, according to a later analysis. Most TCR sequences were observed very rarely across donors, whereas some public TCRs were present in many individuals. A further reported finding was that TCR beta sequences accurately predicted the HLA-A and HLA-B alleles for most subjects in the first cohort. The 87-base-pair reads could not distinguish some IMGT-functional V segments, including TRBV6-2 and TRBV6-3, so those segments were excluded. Presence/absence analyses assumed roughly uniform sequencing depth across donors, an assumption that may not hold. Because HLA typing was unavailable for some donors at each locus, only the typed subset was used in association tests.

The library was prepared using the immunoSEQ multiplex PCR assay. For the multiplex PCR, a mixture combining 60 forward primers for TCR Vbeta segments and 13 reverse primers for TCR Jbeta segments was used. The CDR3 region of rearranged TCR beta genes was amplified from genomic DNA by a multiplex PCR assay. On the Illumina HiSeq System, the amplified TCR beta libraries were sequenced as 87-base-pair reads. Per the source publication's procedure: Across the 670 or so repertoires, a later analysis counted 78 million or so unique TCR beta chains, approximately 12 million of which were shared by at least two donors. Raw reads were error-corrected and collapsed into unique sequences with a nearest-neighbor algorithm that merged closely related sequences to remove PCR and sequencing errors. To assign V, D and J gene segments, CDR3 sequences were aligned to IMGT reference sequences. For a sequence to be retained, a match of at least six nucleotides to both a V gene segment and a J gene segment was required. Rearrangements were classified as productive when the CDR3 lacked stop codons and remained in frame with V and J, and all other rearrangements were classified as non-productive. Following IMGT convention, CDR3 was defined as the stretch from the second conserved V-encoded cysteine to the conserved J-encoded phenylalanine. The earlier analysis of about 590 of the donors excluded sequences that lacked an unambiguous match to a single V gene segment. An earlier analysis of 587 of the donors called V segments functional above 56.7% productive rearrangements and segregating when the between-donor standard deviation exceeded 5%. To diagnose cytomegalovirus status from the catalog of TCR beta chain sequences, a statistical classification framework was built. A later analysis assigned V and J genes by comparing TCR nucleotide sequences with IMGT/GENE-DB human TR gene sequences. The TCRdist pipeline was used in a later analysis to assign CDR3 sequences and most-parsimonious VDJ recombination scenarios. In a later analysis, each TCR beta chain was defined by its CDR3 amino acid sequence together with its V-gene family, and reads lacking a unique V-gene family were excluded. In a later analysis, 500 to 650 highly shared, low-generation-probability nucleotide sequences were removed to address suspected cross-contamination and a sequencing artifact. A later analysis calculated a clonal expansion index for each public chain from normalized within-repertoire ranks of inferred template counts. In a later analysis, generation probabilities were computed with a VDJ recombination model fitted to out-of-frame rearrangements, and the resulting probabilities were checked against IGoR. Hypergeometric tests were used in a later analysis to score TCR-TCR, TCR-HLA and TCR-CMV co-occurrence, with a repertoire-size bias correction applied to the TCR pairs. A later analysis estimated false discovery rates by permuting HLA or CMV assignments 20 times. In a later analysis, co-occurring TCRs were grouped with DBSCAN, and TCRdist sequence similarity was added when clustering was performed within HLA-allele-positive subsets. For co-occurrence clustering, repertoires with fewer than 30,000 or more than 120,000 public chains were excluded, along with a handful of repertoires with anomalous nucleotide sharing. In TCRdb, the immuneACCESS table is reduced to in-frame sequences with V and J assigned. These tables do not hold every clone; where another copy was compared, an unresolved V gene accounts for under half, and the others remain unexplained. V and J calls and clone size are given by that table; D and trimming were obtained from the DNA. In this sample the table shows around 130,000 clones, around 79% of which occur a single time. In total, the top ten clones hold around 1.5% of the sample.

The CDR3 spans 14 residues, from the cysteine through the phenylalanine. The only DNA kept is the CDR3, 42 bases in frame from the first base. Taken from the germline V gene, the CDR1 and CDR2 loops are MNHEY and SVGAGI. Clipping removes 6 bases from V and 4 bases from J, with 6 as the unmatched junction base count. The cohort was made up of about 670 healthy bone marrow donors. At the time of sampling, every cohort member was nominally healthy, though immune exposures that went unrecorded were likely present. The donor tested CMV seronegative, placing the donor among the approximately 400 seronegative members of the cohort. A peripheral blood sample was collected from each donor, and TCR beta sequencing was performed on peripheral blood mononuclear cells. The Qiagen DNeasy Blood Extraction Kit was used to extract genomic DNA from the blood cell samples. Regarding this clone: The antigen this receptor binds is unknown. No much larger clone is present one base from it, and per-base qualities are unavailable.

The sequencing input was PBMCs. The sequence came from a woman between 18 and 29 years old in good health and CMV-seronegative. The chain couples TRBV6-5 to TRBJ2-3, and TRBD1 matches 8 of the central bases. CDR3 region: CASRSGTGSDTQYF. Here is the DNA: TGTGCCAGCAGATCCGGGACAGGATCAGATACGCAGTATTTT.